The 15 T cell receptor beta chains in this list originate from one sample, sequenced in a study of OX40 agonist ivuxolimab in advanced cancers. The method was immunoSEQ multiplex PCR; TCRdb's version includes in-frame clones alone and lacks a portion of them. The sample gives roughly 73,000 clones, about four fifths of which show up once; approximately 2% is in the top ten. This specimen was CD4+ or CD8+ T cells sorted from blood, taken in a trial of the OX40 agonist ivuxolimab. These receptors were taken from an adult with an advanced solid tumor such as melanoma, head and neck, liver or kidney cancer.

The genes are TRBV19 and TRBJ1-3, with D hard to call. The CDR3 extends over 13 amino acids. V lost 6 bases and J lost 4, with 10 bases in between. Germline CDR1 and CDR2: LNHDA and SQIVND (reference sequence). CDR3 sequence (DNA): TGTGCCAGTAGCGGGTCTCAAGGAAACACCATATATTTT. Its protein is CASSGSQGNTIYF.

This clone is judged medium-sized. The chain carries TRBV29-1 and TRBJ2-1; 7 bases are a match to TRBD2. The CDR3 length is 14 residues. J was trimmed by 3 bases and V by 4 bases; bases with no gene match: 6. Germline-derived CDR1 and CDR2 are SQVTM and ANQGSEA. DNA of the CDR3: TGCAGCGTTGCCTACAGCGGGAACTACAATGAGCAGTTCTTC. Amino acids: CSVAYSGNYNEQFF.

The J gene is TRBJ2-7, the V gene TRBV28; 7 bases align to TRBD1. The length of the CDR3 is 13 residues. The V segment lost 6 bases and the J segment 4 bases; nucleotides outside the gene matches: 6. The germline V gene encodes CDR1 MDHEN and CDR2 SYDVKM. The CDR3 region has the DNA TGTGCCAGCAGCCGGGACAGACATTACGAGCAGTACTTC. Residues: CASSRDRHYEQYF.

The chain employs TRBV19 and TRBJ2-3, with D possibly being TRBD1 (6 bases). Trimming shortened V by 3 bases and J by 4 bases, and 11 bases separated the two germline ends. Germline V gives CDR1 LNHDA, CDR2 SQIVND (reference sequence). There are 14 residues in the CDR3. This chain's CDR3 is CASSIAGGADTQYF. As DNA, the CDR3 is TGTGCCAGTAGTATCGCTGGGGGCGCAGATACGCAGTATTTT.

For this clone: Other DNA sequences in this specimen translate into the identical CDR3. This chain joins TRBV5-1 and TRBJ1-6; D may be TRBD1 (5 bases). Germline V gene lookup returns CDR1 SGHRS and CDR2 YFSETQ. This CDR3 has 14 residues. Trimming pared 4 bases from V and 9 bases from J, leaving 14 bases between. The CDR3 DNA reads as TGCGCCAGCAGCCCCGGGACGGTAGGTTCACCCCTCCACTTT. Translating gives CASSPGTVGSPLHF.

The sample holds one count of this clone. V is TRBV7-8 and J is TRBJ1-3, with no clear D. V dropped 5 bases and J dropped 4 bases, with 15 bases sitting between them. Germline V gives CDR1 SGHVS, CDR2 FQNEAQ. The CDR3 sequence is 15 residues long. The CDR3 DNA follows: TGTGCCAGCAGCCCCGGTCCCGTGGGAGGAAACACCATATATTTT. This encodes CASSPGPVGGNTIYF.

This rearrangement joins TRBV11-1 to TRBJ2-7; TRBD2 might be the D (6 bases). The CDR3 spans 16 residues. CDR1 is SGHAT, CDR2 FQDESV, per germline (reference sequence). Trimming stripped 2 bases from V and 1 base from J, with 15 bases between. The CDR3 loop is CASSLSSQGGSYEQYF. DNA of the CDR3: TGTGCCAGCAGCTTATCCTCCCAGGGAGGTTCCTACGAGCAGTACTTC.

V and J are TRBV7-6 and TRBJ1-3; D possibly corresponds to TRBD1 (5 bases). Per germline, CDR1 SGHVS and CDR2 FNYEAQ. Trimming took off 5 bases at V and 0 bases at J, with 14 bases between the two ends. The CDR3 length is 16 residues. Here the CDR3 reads CASSPSQGISGNTIYF. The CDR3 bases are TGTGCCAGCAGCCCAAGTCAGGGTATCTCTGGAAACACCATATATTTT.

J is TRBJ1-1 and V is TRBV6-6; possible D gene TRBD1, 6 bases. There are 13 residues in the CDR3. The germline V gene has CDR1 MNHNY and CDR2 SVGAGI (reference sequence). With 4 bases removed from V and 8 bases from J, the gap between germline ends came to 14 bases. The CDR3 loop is CASSSTGAPEAFF. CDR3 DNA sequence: TGTGCCAGCAGTTCGACGGGGGCTCCGGAAGCTTTCTTT.

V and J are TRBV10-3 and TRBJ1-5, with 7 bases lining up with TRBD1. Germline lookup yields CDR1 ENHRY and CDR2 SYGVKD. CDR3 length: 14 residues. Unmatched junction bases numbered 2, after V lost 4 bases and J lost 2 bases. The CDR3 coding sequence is TGTGCCATCAGTGGCCAGGGGGGCAATCAGCCCCAGCATTTT. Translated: CAISGQGGNQPQHF.

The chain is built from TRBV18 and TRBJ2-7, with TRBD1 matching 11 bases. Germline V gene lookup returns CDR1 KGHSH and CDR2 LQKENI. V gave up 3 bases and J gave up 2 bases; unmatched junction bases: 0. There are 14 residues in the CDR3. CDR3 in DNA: TGTGCCAGCTCACCGGACAGGGGGCCCTACGAGCAGTACTTC. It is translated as CASSPDRGPYEQYF.

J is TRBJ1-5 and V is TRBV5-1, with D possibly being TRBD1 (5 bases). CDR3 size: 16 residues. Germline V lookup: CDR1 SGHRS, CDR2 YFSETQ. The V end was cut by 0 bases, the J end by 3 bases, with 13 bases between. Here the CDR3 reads CASSLGRGRHNQPQHF. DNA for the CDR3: TGCGCCAGCAGCTTGGGTCGGGGACGACACAATCAGCCCCAGCATTTT.

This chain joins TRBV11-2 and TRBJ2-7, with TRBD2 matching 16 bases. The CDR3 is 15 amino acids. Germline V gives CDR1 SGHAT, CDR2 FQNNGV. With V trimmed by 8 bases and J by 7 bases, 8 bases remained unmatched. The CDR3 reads CASGPGLAGGHEQYF. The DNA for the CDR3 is TGTGCCAGCGGACCGGGACTAGCGGGGGGGCATGAGCAGTACTTC.

The CDR3 loop is CASSHPGQNYGYTF. In DNA form, the CDR3 reads TGTGCCAGCAGCCACCCGGGACAGAACTATGGCTACACCTTC. The chain joins TRBV4-2 to TRBJ1-2; TRBD1 matches 7 bases. CDR1 and CDR2 (germline): LGHNA, YNFKEQ. V gave up 3 bases and J gave up 2 bases; unmatched junction bases: 3. The CDR3 extends over 14 amino acids.

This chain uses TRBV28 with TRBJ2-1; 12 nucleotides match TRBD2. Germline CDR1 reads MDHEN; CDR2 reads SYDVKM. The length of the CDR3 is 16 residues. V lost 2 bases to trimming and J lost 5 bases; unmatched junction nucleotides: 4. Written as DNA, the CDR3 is TGTGCCAGCAGTTTACACCTAGCGGGGGGGAACAATGAGCAGTTCTTC. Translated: CASSLHLAGGNNEQFF.